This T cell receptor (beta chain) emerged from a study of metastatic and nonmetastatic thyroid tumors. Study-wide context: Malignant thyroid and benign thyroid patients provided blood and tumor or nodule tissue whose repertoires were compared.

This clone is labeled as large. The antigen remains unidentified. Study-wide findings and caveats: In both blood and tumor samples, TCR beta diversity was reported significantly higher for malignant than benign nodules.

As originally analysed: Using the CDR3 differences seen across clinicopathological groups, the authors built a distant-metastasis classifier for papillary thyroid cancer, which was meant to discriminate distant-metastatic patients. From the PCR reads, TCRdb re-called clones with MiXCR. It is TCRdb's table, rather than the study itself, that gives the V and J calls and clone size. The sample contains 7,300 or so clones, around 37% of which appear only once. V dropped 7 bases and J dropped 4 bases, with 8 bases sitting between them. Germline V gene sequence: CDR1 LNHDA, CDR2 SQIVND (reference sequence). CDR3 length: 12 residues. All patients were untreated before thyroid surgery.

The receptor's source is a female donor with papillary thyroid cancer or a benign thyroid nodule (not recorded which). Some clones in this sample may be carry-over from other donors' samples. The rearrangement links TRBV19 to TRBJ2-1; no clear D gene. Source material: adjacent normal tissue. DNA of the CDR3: TGTGCCAGTACTGACACGTACAATGAGCAGTTCTTC. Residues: CASTDTYNEQFF.